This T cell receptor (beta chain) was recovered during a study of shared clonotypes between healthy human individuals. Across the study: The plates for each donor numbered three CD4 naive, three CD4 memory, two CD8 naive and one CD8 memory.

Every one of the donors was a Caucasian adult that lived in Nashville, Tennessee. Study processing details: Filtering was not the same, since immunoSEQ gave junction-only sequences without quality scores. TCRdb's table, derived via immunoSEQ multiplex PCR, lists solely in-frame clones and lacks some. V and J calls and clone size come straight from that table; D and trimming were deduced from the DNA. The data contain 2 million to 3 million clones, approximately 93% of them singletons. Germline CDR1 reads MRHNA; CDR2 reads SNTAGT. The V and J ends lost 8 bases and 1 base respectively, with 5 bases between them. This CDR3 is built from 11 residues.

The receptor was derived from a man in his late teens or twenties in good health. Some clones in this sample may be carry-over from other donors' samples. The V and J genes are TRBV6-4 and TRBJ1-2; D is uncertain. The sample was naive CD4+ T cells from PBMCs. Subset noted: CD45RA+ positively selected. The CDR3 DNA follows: TGTGCCAGCCAAAATAACTATGGCTACACCTTC. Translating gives CASQNNYGYTF.